The 18 T cell receptor beta chains below come from one sample, sequenced in a study of T cell responses to AZD1222 COVID-19 vaccine. Profiled with immunoSEQ multiplex PCR; TCRdb holds only in-frame clones, not every one. The repertoire includes about 97,000 clones, around 89% of them detected once, and 7.5% sits in the top ten. The sequences come from peripheral blood, collected on day 0 of AZD1222 vaccination. The origin of the receptors is an adult in good health.

CDR3 sequence reads: CASSLSSSGRDEQFF. The CDR3 bases are TGTGCCAGCAGTTTATCTTCTAGCGGTAGGGATGAGCAGTTCTTC. The chain joins TRBV28 to TRBJ2-1; 7 positions agree with TRBD2. V lost 1 base and J lost 8; bases outside the gene matches: 8. In germline, CDR1 is MDHEN, CDR2 SYDVKM. The CDR3 spans 15 residues.

This clone has a single count. V is TRBV3-1 (or the pseudogene TRBV3-2) and J is TRBJ1-3, with D possibly matching TRBD1 (5 bases). Trimming removed 0 bases from V and 0 bases from J, with 12 bases in between. The CDR3 covers 17 residues. From germline, CDR1 is LGHDT and CDR2 YNNKEL (reference sequence). The CDR3 DNA sequence: TGTGCCAGCAGCCAAGAGGGGGTAGGGCCCTCTGGAAACACCATATATTTT. Its translation: CASSQEGVGPSGNTIYF.

The genes are TRBV6-6 and TRBJ2-7; TRBD2 matches 7 bases. Unmatched junction bases numbered 8, after V lost 7 bases and J lost 5 bases. Per germline, CDR1 MNHNY and CDR2 SVGAGI (reference sequence). This CDR3 has 13 residues. The DNA of the CDR3 is TGTGCCAGCATCGAGCGGGGACTACACGAGCAGTACTTC. Amino acids: CASIERGLHEQYF.

V gene TRBV5-4 combines with J gene TRBJ2-7, with 8 bases that match TRBD1. CDR1 and CDR2 from the germline V gene are SGHNT and YYREEE (reference sequence). There are 14 residues in the CDR3. The ends lost 0 bases at V and 4 bases at J; junction bases unmatched: 3. CDR3: CASSLDDRGYEQYF. The DNA for the CDR3 is TGTGCCAGCAGCTTGGACGACAGGGGATACGAGCAGTACTTC. Full variable domain (remainder filled in from reference TRBV5-4 and TRBJ2-7): ETGVTQSPTHLIKTRGQQVTLRCSSQSGHNTVSWYQQALGQGPQFIFQYYREEENGRGNFPPRFSGLQFPNYSSELNVNALELDDSALYLCASSLDDRGYEQYFGPGTRLTVT.

V is TRBV7-9 and J is TRBJ2-5; TRBD1 might be the D (5 bases). Trimming pared 0 bases from V and 3 bases from J, leaving 14 bases between. The V gene's germline CDR1 is SEHNR and CDR2 FQNEAQ (reference sequence). There are 16 residues in the CDR3. The CDR3 is CASSLARPDRKETQYF. The CDR3 DNA is TGTGCCAGCAGCTTAGCGCGCCCCGACAGAAAAGAGACCCAGTACTTC.

The V and J genes are TRBV6-6 and TRBJ1-1; perhaps TRBD1 as D (6 bases). The ends were cut back, 9 bases at V and 2 bases at J, with 19 bases in the middle. Germline V CDR1 and CDR2: MNHNY, SVGAGI (reference sequence). There are 15 residues in the CDR3. CDR3 loop: CASTDPGGANTEAFF. The CDR3, as DNA: TGTGCCAGTACGGACCCCGGGGGGGCAAACACTGAAGCTTTCTTT.

The chain carries TRBV28 and TRBJ2-7; D call uncertain. The germline gives CDR1 MDHEN, CDR2 SYDVKM. This CDR3 comprises 13 residues. V lost 2 bases and J lost 2, with 7 bases in between. DNA of the CDR3: TGTGCCAGCAGTTTAGCCACAACCTACGAGCAGTACTTC. This gives the protein CASSLATTYEQYF.

The V call is TRBV5-1, the J call TRBJ2-7; D perhaps matches TRBD2 (5 bases). Germline-derived CDR1 and CDR2 are SGHRS and YFSETQ. V lost 0 bases to trimming and J lost 1 base, with 11 bases between them. This CDR3 contains 15 residues. The CDR3 here is CASSLVSSFSYEQYF. CDR3 bases: TGCGCCAGCAGCTTGGTGTCTAGCTTTTCCTACGAGCAGTACTTC.

The chain is built from TRBV28 and TRBJ2-7; D is unclear. The germline V gene encodes CDR1 MDHEN and CDR2 SYDVKM. The CDR3 has 15 residues. V dropped 1 base and J dropped 0 bases, with 10 bases sitting between them. As DNA, the CDR3 is TGTGCCAGCAGTTTATCTCCCCCCAGCTCCTACGAGCAGTACTTC. It yields the protein CASSLSPPSSYEQYF.

This clone has only one observation. The V call is TRBV6-2 or TRBV6-3, the J call TRBJ2-7, with no clear D. Trimming shortened V by 5 bases and J by 3 bases, and 11 bases separated the two germline ends. The germline CDR1 and CDR2 sequences are MNHEY and SVGEGT. The CDR3 contains 13 residues. In nucleotides, the CDR3 is TGTGCCAGCAGTAGCCCCCAATACTACGAGCAGTACTTC. The encoded protein is CASSSPQYYEQYF.

The V and J genes are TRBV2 and TRBJ2-5, with 7 bases aligning to TRBD2. CDR1 and CDR2 from the germline V gene are SNHLY and FYNNEI. Trimming removed 2 bases from V and 0 bases from J; junction bases left unmatched: 9. The CDR3 extends over 17 amino acids. The CDR3 sequence: CASSELRRSGNQETQYF. CDR3 sequence (DNA): TGTGCCAGCAGTGAACTCAGAAGAAGCGGGAACCAAGAGACCCAGTACTTC.

Here the CDR3 reads CASSSSGGKETQYF. CDR3 coding DNA: TGTGCCAGCAGCTCTAGCGGAGGGAAAGAGACCCAGTACTTC. The chain has TRBV5-4 and TRBJ2-5; 7 bases align to TRBD2. Trimming cost V 3 bases and J 3 bases; bases outside gene matches: 5. CDR3 length: 14 residues. Germline CDR1 reads SGHNT; CDR2 reads YYREEE (reference sequence).

V gene TRBV7-6 combines with J gene TRBJ2-3; TRBD2 agrees at 10 bases. Germline CDR1 reads SGHVS; CDR2 reads FNYEAQ. The CDR3 extends over 16 amino acids. V gave up 4 bases and J gave up 1 base; unmatched junction bases: 5. For the CDR3, the DNA is TGTGCCAGCAGCTCCCGAGCGGGGGGGGGCACAGATACGCAGTATTTT. It encodes CASSSRAGGGTDTQYF.

The V gene is TRBV7-2, the J gene TRBJ1-1; D may be TRBD1 (6 bases). Trimming removed 5 bases from V and 0 bases from J, with 13 bases in between. Germline V lookup: CDR1 SGHTA, CDR2 FQGNSA. The CDR3 contains 15 residues. The DNA for the CDR3 is TGTGCCAGCAGCCCCTACAGGGCTATGAACACTGAAGCTTTCTTT. This codes for CASSPYRAMNTEAFF.

This chain connects TRBV28 to TRBJ1-1; D unclear. From germline, CDR1 is MDHEN and CDR2 SYDVKM. Trimming pared 8 bases from V and 2 bases from J, leaving 12 bases between. The length of the CDR3 is 13 residues. The CDR3 here is CASQNGGNTEAFF. Written as DNA, the CDR3 is TGTGCCAGCCAAAACGGAGGAAACACTGAAGCTTTCTTT. The full variable domain, its missing parts supplied by reference TRBV28 and TRBJ1-1, is DVKVTQSSRYLVKRTGEKVFLECVQDMDHENMFWYRQDPGLGLRLIYFSYDVKMKEKGDIPEGYSVSREKKERFSLILESASTNQTSMYLCASQNGGNTEAFFGQGTRLTVV.

The rearrangement links TRBV5-1 to TRBJ2-2; the D gene could be TRBD1 or TRBD2 (5 bases each). The CDR3 contains 15 residues. V lost 2 bases and J 0 bases, leaving 8 bases between the germline ends. Germline lookup yields CDR1 SGHRS and CDR2 YFSETQ. CDR3 loop: CASSFVGPNTGELFF. The CDR3 DNA sequence: TGCGCCAGCAGCTTCGTGGGACCGAACACCGGGGAGCTGTTTTTT.

The sample holds a few counts of this clone. V is TRBV28 and J is TRBJ2-7, with D maybe TRBD1 (6 bases). Germline assignment: CDR1 MDHEN and CDR2 SYDVKM. Trimming left V 3 bases short and J 4 bases short, with 7 bases between. The CDR3 contains 12 residues. CDR3 nucleotides: TGTGCCAGCAGTTTTCAGGGGTACGAGCAGTACTTC. Its translation is CASSFQGYEQYF.

This rearrangement joins TRBV6-1 to TRBJ2-1, with 11 bases matching TRBD2. V was pared by 0 bases and J by 7 bases, with 11 bases of the junction left unmatched. This CDR3 has 18 residues. The germline gives CDR1 MNHNS, CDR2 SASEGT. The CDR3 DNA reads as TGTGCCAGCAGTGAAGCTTACCCGGCTAGCGGGAGGTCTAATGAGCAGTTCTTC. As protein: CASSEAYPASGRSNEQFF.